A single sample gave rise to the 28 T cell receptor beta chains below, sequenced in a study of blood T cell repertoires in COVID-19. The repertoire was sequenced with immunoSEQ multiplex PCR; TCRdb's copy has only in-frame clones and lacks some. The sample lists about 150,000 clones; 70% to 85% were seen once. What was sequenced was peripheral blood. Every receptor here comes from a woman in her 50s with acute or convalescent COVID-19.

The rearrangement joins TRBV5-4 to TRBJ1-2; 8 bases map to TRBD1. The CDR3 covers 14 residues. V shed 5 bases, J shed 4 bases, and the junction held 7 bases outside the gene matches. CDR1 and CDR2 (germline): SGHNT, YYREEE (reference sequence). The CDR3 DNA is TGTGCCAGCAGTACCAACAGGGGGAGCTATGGCTACACCTTC. Protein sequence: CASSTNRGSYGYTF.

This clone was observed a single time. Here the CDR3 DNA reads TGCGCCAGCAGTGAGTCTAGCGGGCGCACAGATACGCAGTATTTT. It encodes CASSESSGRTDTQYF. This chain links TRBV10-1 with TRBJ2-3; 7 bases align to TRBD2. Germline CDR1 and CDR2: WNHNN and SYGVQD (reference sequence). Trimming cost V 0 bases and J 1 base; bases outside gene matches: 1. This CDR3 is built from 15 residues.

The chain employs TRBV19 and TRBJ2-5; 8 bases fit TRBD1. CDR1 and CDR2 (germline): LNHDA, SQIVND (reference sequence). CDR3 length: 15 residues. Germline trimming cut 6 bases from V and 2 bases from J; bases unmatched to any gene: 8. The CDR3, as DNA: TGTGCCAGTAGCCTCTGGACAGGGAGTCAAGAGACCCAGTACTTC. As protein: CASSLWTGSQETQYF. The full variable domain, completed using reference TRBV19 and TRBJ2-5, is DGGITQSPKYLFRKEGQNVTLSCEQNLNHDAMYWYRQDPGQGLRLIYYSQIVNDFQKGDIAEGYSVSREKKESFPLTVTSAQKNPTAFYLCASSLWTGSQETQYFGPGTRLLVL.

The gene calls are TRBV27 and TRBJ1-5; TRBD1 agrees at 7 bases. Germline loops: CDR1 MNHEY, CDR2 SMNVEV (reference sequence). Trimming at V came to 5 bases and at J to 5 bases, leaving 9 bases not matched to a gene. The CDR3 sequence is 15 residues long. The CDR3 sequence is CASSLYLDRDQPQHF. DNA of the CDR3: TGTGCCAGCAGTCTCTACCTAGACAGGGATCAGCCCCAGCATTTT.

This chain connects TRBV12-3 or TRBV12-4 to TRBJ2-5; no firm D call. Trimming removed 1 base from V and 4 bases from J, with 7 bases in between. This CDR3 comprises 13 residues. CDR3 sequence reads: CASSLVYGETQYF. The CDR3 coding sequence is TGTGCCAGCAGTTTAGTGTACGGAGAGACCCAGTACTTC.

This clone was seen once. The chain combines TRBV9 with TRBJ2-3, with 7 bases matching TRBD2. CDR3 length equals 16 residues. Germline lookup yields CDR1 SGDLS and CDR2 YYNGEE. Trimming cost V 0 bases and J 2 bases; bases outside gene matches: 6. The CDR3 sequence: CASSVGDGRTTDTQYF. CDR3 in DNA: TGTGCCAGCAGCGTAGGAGACGGGAGGACCACAGATACGCAGTATTTT.

The chain joins TRBV7-9 to TRBJ1-6; no definite D call. The ends were cut back, 5 bases at V and 8 bases at J, with 13 bases in the middle. Germline CDR1 reads SEHNR; CDR2 reads FQNEAQ (reference sequence). The length of the CDR3 is 14 residues. CDR3 sequence (DNA): TGTGCCAGCAGCCCCGTTGGGGAGGATTCACCCCTCCACTTT. Translating gives CASSPVGEDSPLHF.

This chain links TRBV15 with TRBJ2-3, with D maybe TRBD2 (5 bases). Germline V gene data show CDR1 as LNHNV and CDR2 as YYDKDF (reference sequence). Deletions cut 5 bases from V and 3 bases from J, with 21 bases between. CDR3 length equals 17 residues. The CDR3 sequence: CATSPKRSGGLTDTQYF. In nucleotides, the CDR3 is TGTGCCACCAGCCCAAAGAGAAGCGGAGGCCTTACAGATACGCAGTATTTT.

V usage is TRBV27 and J usage is TRBJ1-2, with 8 nucleotides matching TRBD1. The CDR3 is made up of 15 amino acids. The V gene's germline CDR1 is MNHEY and CDR2 SMNVEV (reference sequence). The V gene end was trimmed by 5 bases and the J gene end by 4 bases; junction bases not matched to a gene: 9. CDR3 region: CASSLERTGLYGYTF. The DNA for the CDR3 is TGTGCCAGCAGTCTAGAGAGGACAGGGCTCTATGGCTACACCTTC.

This clone has more than one count but fewer than ten. The chain has TRBV10-3 and TRBJ1-1; 9 positions agree with TRBD1. Trimming cost V 5 bases and J 1 base; bases outside gene matches: 5. Germline V lookup: CDR1 ENHRY, CDR2 SYGVKD. This CDR3 spans 15 amino acids. The CDR3 loop reads CAISTPGQGNTEAFF. The CDR3 bases are TGTGCCATCAGTACACCGGGACAGGGGAACACTGAAGCTTTCTTT.

The CDR3: CASRPLMTGYYPLNSYNEQFF. CDR3 sequence (DNA): TGTGCCAGCAGACCACTCATGACAGGCTATTACCCCCTGAACTCCTACAATGAGCAGTTCTTC. The chain couples TRBV27 to TRBJ2-1; a possible D gene is TRBD1 (6 bases). V lost 6 bases, J lost 0 bases, and 30 bases lay in between. This CDR3 is 21 amino acids long. Germline-derived CDR1 and CDR2 are MNHEY and SMNVEV (reference sequence).

The chain links TRBV5-6 to TRBJ2-3; D not resolved. The length of the CDR3 is 13 residues. Germline V gene data show CDR1 as SGHDT and CDR2 as YYEEEE. The ends were cut back, 3 bases at V and 6 bases at J, with 11 bases in the middle. For the CDR3, the DNA is TGTGCCAGCAGCTCTACCCCCATGGATACGCAGTATTTT. This gives the protein CASSSTPMDTQYF.

This clone was seen a few times. The rearrangement joins TRBV7-2 to TRBJ2-3; a weak D match, TRBD1 (6 bases). V lost 7 bases and J lost 6, with 14 bases in between. The CDR3 consists of 13 residues. The germline CDR1 and CDR2 sequences are SGHTA and FQGNSA. The CDR3 protein is CASNQGTMDTQYF. The DNA for the CDR3 is TGTGCCAGCAACCAGGGGACAATGGATACGCAGTATTTT.

J is TRBJ2-7 and V is TRBV6-2 or TRBV6-3; weak D call: TRBD2 (6 bases). Trimming left V 2 bases short and J 4 bases short, with 27 bases between. The CDR3 is 19 amino acids. Germline CDR1 MNHEY, CDR2 SVGEGT. CDR3 sequence reads: CASSYLFGPSRGRTYEQYF. The CDR3 DNA is TGTGCCAGCAGTTACCTTTTCGGACCCTCTCGGGGGAGAACATACGAGCAGTACTTC.

This chain uses TRBV19 with TRBJ2-7, with D possibly TRBD1 on 6 matching bases. Deletions cut 3 bases from V and 7 bases from J, with 22 bases between. The CDR3 contains 16 residues. Germline V lookup: CDR1 LNHDA, CDR2 SQIVND (reference sequence). Here the CDR3 DNA reads TGTGCCAGTAGTATCGGGCAGGGGTTGAAGGTGGCAGAGCAGTACTTC. This codes for CASSIGQGLKVAEQYF.

J is TRBJ2-3 and V is TRBV19; 11 nucleotides agree with TRBD2. This CDR3 contains 15 residues. V dropped 8 bases and J dropped 1; count of bases not matched to a gene: 5. The V gene's germline CDR1 is LNHDA and CDR2 SQIVND (reference sequence). CDR3 sequence (DNA): TGTGCCAGTGGAGAACTAGCGGGGGGCACAGATACGCAGTATTTT. Protein sequence: CASGELAGGTDTQYF. Full variable domain (outside the CDR3, taken from reference TRBV19 and TRBJ2-3): DGGITQSPKYLFRKEGQNVTLSCEQNLNHDAMYWYRQDPGQGLRLIYYSQIVNDFQKGDIAEGYSVSREKKESFPLTVTSAQKNPTAFYLCASGELAGGTDTQYFGPGTRLTVL.

The chain joins TRBV6-2 or TRBV6-3 to TRBJ2-5, with 15 bases fitting TRBD2. Losses at the gene ends were 6 bases for V and 11 bases for J; bases not matched to a gene: 7. CDR1 and CDR2 from the germline V gene are MNHEY and SVGEGT. This CDR3 contains 14 residues. As DNA, the CDR3 is TGTGCCAGCAGCGCGGGACTAGCGGGAGGTAAACAGTACTTC. This gives the protein CASSAGLAGGKQYF.

The V and J genes are TRBV21-1 and TRBJ2-3; TRBD2 is the table's D call and was not checked against the DNA. TRBV21-1 is assigned pseudogene status. CDR3 size: 12 residues. Here the CDR3 reads CASSSPGDTQYF. The CDR3 region has the DNA TGTGCCAGCAGCTCTCCGGGAGATACGCAGTATTTT.

This clone was seen only once. J is TRBJ1-1 and V is TRBV19; 7 positions agree with TRBD1. CDR1 and CDR2 (germline): LNHDA, SQIVND (reference sequence). Unmatched junction bases numbered 5, after V lost 7 bases and J lost 0 bases. The CDR3 has 14 amino acids. The CDR3 reads CASIRDSMNTEAFF. The CDR3 DNA reads as TGTGCCAGTATTCGGGACAGCATGAACACTGAAGCTTTCTTT.

The V call is TRBV28, the J call TRBJ2-2; tentative D call: TRBD2 (6 bases). This CDR3 has 15 amino acids. The germline gives CDR1 MDHEN, CDR2 SYDVKM. Trimming took 6 bases from V and 1 from J, leaving 12 bases between them. The CDR3 spells CASRGTPENTGELFF. The CDR3 DNA follows: TGTGCCAGCAGGGGGACTCCTGAGAACACCGGGGAGCTGTTTTTT. The whole variable domain, remainder taken from reference TRBV28 and TRBJ2-2, is DVKVTQSSRYLVKRTGEKVFLECVQDMDHENMFWYRQDPGLGLRLIYFSYDVKMKEKGDIPEGYSVSREKKERFSLILESASTNQTSMYLCASRGTPENTGELFFGEGSRLTVL.

The CDR3 coding sequence is TGCAGCGTTGGGCTTGGACAGGCCCGGGATACCTTC. Translation: CSVGLGQARDTF. This chain joins TRBV29-1 and TRBJ1-2; 7 nucleotides match TRBD1. Germline loops: CDR1 SQVTM, CDR2 ANQGSEA. The CDR3 spans 12 residues. The trim removed 4 bases at V and 14 bases at J, leaving 13 bases unmatched.

The rearrangement links TRBV9 to TRBJ2-7; D perhaps matches TRBD1 (6 bases). Germline V gives CDR1 SGDLS, CDR2 YYNGEE. The CDR3 extends over 14 amino acids. The V gene lost 4 bases and the J gene lost 5 bases, with 16 bases spanning the gap. The CDR3 sequence is CASSPSTGSNEQYF. In nucleotides, the CDR3 is TGTGCCAGCAGCCCCAGTACAGGGTCCAACGAGCAGTACTTC.

Only a few counts were recorded for this clone. The chain recombines TRBV28 with TRBJ2-7; D might be TRBD2 (6 bases). The V end was cut by 4 bases, the J end by 3 bases, with 19 bases between. Germline loops: CDR1 MDHEN, CDR2 SYDVKM. The CDR3 totals 16 residues. The DNA for the CDR3 is TGTGCCAGCAGTTCGGGAGAAGGGGTATACTACTACGAGCAGTACTTC. This sequence encodes CASSSGEGVYYYEQYF.

CDR3 coding DNA: TGTGCCAGCAGCAAAGGCAGCGAAGCCTATGGCTACACCTTC. Protein: CASSKGSEAYGYTF. This chain joins TRBV21-1 and TRBJ1-2. TRBV21-1 is flagged as a pseudogene. This CDR3 comprises 14 residues.

The CDR3 spells CASSYNEGEPWGTDEQFF. DNA of the CDR3: TGTGCCAGCAGTTACAATGAAGGGGAACCATGGGGCACAGATGAGCAGTTCTTC. The gene calls are TRBV6-2 or TRBV6-3 and TRBJ2-1; D possibly corresponds to TRBD1 (5 bases). With 2 bases removed from V and 8 bases from J, the gap between germline ends came to 25 bases. This CDR3 comprises 18 residues. Germline V gives CDR1 MNHEY, CDR2 SVGEGT.

This chain joins TRBV18 and TRBJ2-5; 12 nucleotides agree with TRBD2. Unmatched junction bases numbered 0, after V lost 3 bases and J lost 4 bases. Germline V gene data show CDR1 as KGHSH and CDR2 as LQKENI. The CDR3 consists of 14 residues. The CDR3 here is CASSPTSGGETQYF. The CDR3 DNA is TGTGCCAGCTCACCGACTAGCGGGGGAGAGACCCAGTACTTC. Together with reference TRBV18 and TRBJ2-5, the CDR3 gives the full variable domain: NAGVMQNPRHLVRRRGQEARLRCSPMKGHSHVYWYRQLPEEGLKFMVYLQKENIIDESGMPKERFSAEFPKEGPSILRIQQVVRGDSAAYFCASSPTSGGETQYFGPGTRLLVL.

The V and J genes are TRBV3-1 (or the pseudogene TRBV3-2) and TRBJ2-3, with 10 nucleotides matching TRBD2. V lost 4 bases, J lost 8 bases, and 12 bases stayed unmatched. The CDR3 is 16 amino acids. CDR1 and CDR2 from the germline V gene are LGHDT and YNNKEL (reference sequence). CDR3 DNA: TGTGCCAGCAGCCCGACGTTACCTAGCGGGGGTGGTACGCAGTATTTT. Translated: CASSPTLPSGGGTQYF.

This chain connects TRBV7-9 to TRBJ2-1; 9 bases agree with TRBD2. Germline V gives CDR1 SEHNR, CDR2 FQNEAQ (reference sequence). The CDR3 consists of 16 residues. After removal of 5 bases from V and 6 bases from J, the junction contained 11 bases not matched to a gene. The CDR3 spells CASSLRYSGSRNEQFF. The CDR3, as DNA: TGTGCCAGCAGCCTACGGTATAGCGGGAGCCGCAATGAGCAGTTCTTC.